Listed below are T cell receptor beta chains from one sample, sequenced in a study of blood T cell repertoires in COVID-19. Produced via immunoSEQ multiplex PCR; TCRdb's table is partial and in-frame only. This sample has about 270,000 clones, with about 90% found just once. Sequencing used PBMCs or T cells enriched from blood (not recorded which). The receptors derive from a woman in her 30s with acute COVID-19. Each CDR3 is given with its conserved first and last residue. Fields, in order: CDR3 length, clone size, D gene, V gene, J gene, CDR3 DNA, CDR3 protein. The D gene is left open where the match is weak. The size of a clone is reported for some rows only, either as once, few or many, or as a class for expanded clones.

>16|.|.|TRBV6-1|TRBJ1-3
TGTGCCAGCAGTGAAGCGAGACAGCACTCTGGAAACACCATATATTTT
CASSEARQHSGNTIYF
>16|.|.|TRBV4-2|TRBJ1-4
TGTGCCAGCAGCCAAGACCTCAGGGGTGGAGGTGAAAAACTGTTTTTT
CASSQDLRGGGEKLFF
>16|.|TRBD1|TRBV30|TRBJ1-2
TGTGCCTGGGGCCGGGACAGGGGGCCCCGGGGGTATGGCTACACCTTC
CAWGRDRGPRGYGYTF
>18|few|TRBD2|TRBV3-1/TRBV3-2|TRBJ2-2
TGTGCCAGCAGCCAAACTCCGAATTGGAGCGGGATGACCGGGGAGCTGTTTTTT
CASSQTPNWSGMTGELFF
>15|.|TRBD1|TRBV13|TRBJ2-7
TGTGCCAGCAGCTTTTATGGACAGGGATTCTACGAGCAGTACTTC
CASSFYGQGFYEQYF
>13|.|TRBD2|TRBV5-1|TRBJ2-1
TGCGCCAGCAGCTTGGGGGAGCGGGGGCAGGAGTTCTTC
CASSLGERGQEFF
>15|.|.|TRBV29-1|TRBJ2-7
TGCAGCGTTGAGTTATCTGGAGGGGCTCACTACGAGCAGTACTTC
CSVELSGGAHYEQYF
>15|.|.|TRBV6-1|TRBJ1-2
TGTGCCAGCAGTGAGGACTCCGGAGGGAACTATGGCTACACCTTC
CASSEDSGGNYGYTF
>15|.|TRBD1|TRBV7-6|TRBJ1-2
TGTGCCAGCAGCTTAGCGCCTATGACAGGGTATGGCTACACCTTC
CASSLAPMTGYGYTF
>15|.|TRBD2|TRBV19|TRBJ2-1
TGTGCCAGTTCGGGCCTAGCGGGAGTTTACAATGAGCAGTTCTTC
CASSGLAGVYNEQFF
>11|.|.|TRBV2|TRBJ2-7
TGTGCCAGCAGTGGGCTCTACGAGCAGTACTTC
CASSGLYEQYF
>16|.|TRBD2|TRBV5-4|TRBJ2-7
TGTGCCAGCAGCCTGGGACTAGCGGACATCCCTACCGAGCAGTACTTC
CASSLGLADIPTEQYF
>17|.|TRBD1|TRBV2|TRBJ1-1
TGTGCCAGCAGTGGCCCAGGGGGCTGGACCTTGGACACTGAAGCTTTCTTT
CASSGPGGWTLDTEAFF
>14|.|.|TRBV18|TRBJ1-1
TGTGCCAGCTCACCACAGGAGGCGAACACTGAAGCTTTCTTT
CASSPQEANTEAFF
>18|.|TRBD2|TRBV15|TRBJ2-2
TGTGCCACCAGCAGAGATCCACTAGCGGGAGTATACACCGGGGAGCTGTTTTTT
CATSRDPLAGVYTGELFF
>14|.|.|TRBV28|TRBJ2-7
TGTGCCAGCAGTTTATCCCACAGGGTCTACGAGCAGTACTTC
CASSLSHRVYEQYF
>13|.|.|TRBV10-3|TRBJ1-1
TGTGCCATCAGTGACGTCAGAAACACTGAAGCTTTCTTT
CAISDVRNTEAFF
>16|.|.|TRBV19|TRBJ1-4
TGTGCCAGTAGTATGATACAGGGCAGAGGTAATGAAAAACTGTTTTTT
CASSMIQGRGNEKLFF
>15|once|TRBD1|TRBV6-5|TRBJ2-5
TGTGCCAGCAGTTTACTCGGGACAGAGGGAGAGACCCAGTACTTC
CASSLLGTEGETQYF
>15|.|TRBD1|TRBV7-9|TRBJ2-7
TGTGCCAGCAGCTTAACACAGGGGTCTACCTACGAGCAGTACTTC
CASSLTQGSTYEQYF
>14|.|.|TRBV4-1|TRBJ1-5
TGCGCCAGCAGCCAAGGAGAGCGCAATCAGCCCCAGCATTTT
CASSQGERNQPQHF
>13|.|TRBD2|TRBV3-1/TRBV3-2|TRBJ2-5
TGTGCCAGCATACTAGCGGGAGGAGAGACCCAGTACTTC
CASILAGGETQYF
>16|.|.|TRBV18|TRBJ1-1
TGTGCCAGCTCACCAGATTTGACATCTCTGAACACTGAAGCTTTCTTT
CASSPDLTSLNTEAFF
>17|.|.|TRBV19|TRBJ2-3
TGTGCCAGTAGTATAAGACTCGGCCAAGACCCCACGGATACGCAGTATTTT
CASSIRLGQDPTDTQYF
>18|.|.|TRBV4-1|TRBJ1-3
TGCGCCAGCAGCCAAGATCGGTTCTCATTCCTCTCTGGAAACACCATATATTTT
CASSQDRFSFLSGNTIYF
>15|.|TRBD1|TRBV7-9|TRBJ1-1
TGTGCCAGCAGCTTAGGGCAGGGGGCTCGTACTGAAGCTTTCTTT
CASSLGQGARTEAFF